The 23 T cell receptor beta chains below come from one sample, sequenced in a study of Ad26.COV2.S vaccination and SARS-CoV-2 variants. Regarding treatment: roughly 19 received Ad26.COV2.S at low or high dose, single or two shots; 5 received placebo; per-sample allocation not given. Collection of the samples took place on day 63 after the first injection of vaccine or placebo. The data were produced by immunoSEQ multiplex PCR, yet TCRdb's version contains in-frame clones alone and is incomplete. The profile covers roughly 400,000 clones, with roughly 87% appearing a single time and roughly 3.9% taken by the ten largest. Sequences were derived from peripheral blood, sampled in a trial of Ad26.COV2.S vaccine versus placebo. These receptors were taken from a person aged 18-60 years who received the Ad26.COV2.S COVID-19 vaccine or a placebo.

The CDR3 nucleotides read TGTGCCAGCAGATTCGGCAGGGGGCGCCGGACCGGGGAGCTGTTTTTT. Translating gives CASRFGRGRRTGELFF. The chain links TRBV6-6 to TRBJ2-2; 8 bases agree with TRBD1. CDR3 length: 16 residues. V was pared by 6 bases and J by 5 bases, with 11 bases of the junction left unmatched. Germline CDR1 and CDR2: MNHNY and SVGAGI (reference sequence).

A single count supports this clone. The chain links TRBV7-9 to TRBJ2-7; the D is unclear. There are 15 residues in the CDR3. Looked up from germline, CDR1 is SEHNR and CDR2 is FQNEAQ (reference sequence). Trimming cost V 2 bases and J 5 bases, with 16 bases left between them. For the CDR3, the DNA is TGTGCCAGCAGCTTAATCTTTAGTAAGCTAAACGAGCAGTACTTC. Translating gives CASSLIFSKLNEQYF.

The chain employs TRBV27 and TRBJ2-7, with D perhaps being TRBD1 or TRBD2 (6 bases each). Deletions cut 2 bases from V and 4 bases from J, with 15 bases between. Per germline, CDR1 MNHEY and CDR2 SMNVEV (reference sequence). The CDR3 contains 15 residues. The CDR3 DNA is TGTGCCAGCAGTTTAGGACAGTCGGCGGGGTACGAGCAGTACTTC. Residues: CASSLGQSAGYEQYF.

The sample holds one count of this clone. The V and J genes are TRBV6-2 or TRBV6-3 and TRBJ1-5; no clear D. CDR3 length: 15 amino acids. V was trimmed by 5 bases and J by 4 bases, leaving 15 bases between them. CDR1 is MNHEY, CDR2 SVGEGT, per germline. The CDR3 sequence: CASSPEAGGNQPQHF. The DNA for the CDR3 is TGTGCCAGCAGTCCGGAGGCGGGCGGTAATCAGCCCCAGCATTTT.

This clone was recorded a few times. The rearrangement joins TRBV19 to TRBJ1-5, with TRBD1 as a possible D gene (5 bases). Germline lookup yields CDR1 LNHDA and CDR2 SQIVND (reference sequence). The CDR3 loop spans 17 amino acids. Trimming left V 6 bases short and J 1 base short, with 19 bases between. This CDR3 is CASSLWGPGRSNQPQHF. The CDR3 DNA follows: TGTGCCAGTAGCCTATGGGGCCCAGGGAGGAGCAATCAGCCCCAGCATTTT.

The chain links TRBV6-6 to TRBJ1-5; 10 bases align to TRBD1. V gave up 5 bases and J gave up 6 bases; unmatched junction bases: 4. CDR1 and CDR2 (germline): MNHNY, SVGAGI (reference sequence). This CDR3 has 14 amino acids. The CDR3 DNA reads TGTGCCAGCAGTAAGACAGGGGGCAGTCAGCCCCAGCATTTT. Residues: CASSKTGGSQPQHF.

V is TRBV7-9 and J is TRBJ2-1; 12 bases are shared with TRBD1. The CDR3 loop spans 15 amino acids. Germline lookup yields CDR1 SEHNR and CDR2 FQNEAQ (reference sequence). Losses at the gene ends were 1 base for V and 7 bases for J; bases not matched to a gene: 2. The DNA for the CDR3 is TGTGCCAGCAGCTTAGGGGACAGGGGGCATAATGAGCAGTTCTTC. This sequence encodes CASSLGDRGHNEQFF.

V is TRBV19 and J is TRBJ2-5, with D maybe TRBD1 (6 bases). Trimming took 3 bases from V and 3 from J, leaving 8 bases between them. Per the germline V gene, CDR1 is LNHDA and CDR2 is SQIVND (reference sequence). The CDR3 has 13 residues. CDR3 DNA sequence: TGTGCCAGTAGTATCAACAGGGAAGAGACCCAGTACTTC. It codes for CASSINREETQYF.

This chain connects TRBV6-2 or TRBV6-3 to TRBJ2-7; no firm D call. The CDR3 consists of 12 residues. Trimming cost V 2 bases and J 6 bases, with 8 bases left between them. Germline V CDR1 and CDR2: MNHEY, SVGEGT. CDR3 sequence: CASSYSDPEQYF. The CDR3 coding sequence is TGTGCCAGCAGTTACAGCGATCCCGAGCAGTACTTC.

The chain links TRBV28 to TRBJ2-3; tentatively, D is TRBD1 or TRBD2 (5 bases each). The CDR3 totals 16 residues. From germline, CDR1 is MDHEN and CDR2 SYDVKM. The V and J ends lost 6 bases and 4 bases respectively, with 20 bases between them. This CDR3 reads CASSTQVGGSSDTQYF. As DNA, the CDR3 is TGTGCCAGCAGCACCCAGGTTGGGGGTAGTTCAGATACGCAGTATTTT.

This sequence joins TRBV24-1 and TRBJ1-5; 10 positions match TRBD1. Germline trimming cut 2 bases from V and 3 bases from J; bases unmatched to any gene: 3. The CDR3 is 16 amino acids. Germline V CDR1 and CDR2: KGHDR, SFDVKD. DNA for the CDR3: TGTGCCACCAGTGATTCCGGGACAGGGGTCAATCAGCCCCAGCATTTT. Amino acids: CATSDSGTGVNQPQHF.

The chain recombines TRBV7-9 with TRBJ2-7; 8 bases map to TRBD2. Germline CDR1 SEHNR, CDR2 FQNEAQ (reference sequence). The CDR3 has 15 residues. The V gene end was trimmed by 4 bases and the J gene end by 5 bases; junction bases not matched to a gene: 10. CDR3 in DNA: TGTGCCAGCAGCTGGGGACTAGTTGGGTCGGACGAGCAGTACTTC. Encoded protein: CASSWGLVGSDEQYF.

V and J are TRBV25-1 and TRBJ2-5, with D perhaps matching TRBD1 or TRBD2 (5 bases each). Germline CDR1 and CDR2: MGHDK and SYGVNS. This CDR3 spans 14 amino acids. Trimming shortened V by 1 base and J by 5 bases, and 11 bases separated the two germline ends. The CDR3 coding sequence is TGTGCCAGCAGTGAATTCGGGGACGGGGAGACCCAGTACTTC. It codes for CASSEFGDGETQYF. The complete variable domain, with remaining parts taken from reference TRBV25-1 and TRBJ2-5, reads EADIYQTPRYLVIGTGKKITLECSQTMGHDKMYWYQQDPGMELHLIHYSYGVNSTEKGDLSSESTVSRIRTEHFPLTLESARPSHTSQYLCASSEFGDGETQYFGPGTRLLVL.

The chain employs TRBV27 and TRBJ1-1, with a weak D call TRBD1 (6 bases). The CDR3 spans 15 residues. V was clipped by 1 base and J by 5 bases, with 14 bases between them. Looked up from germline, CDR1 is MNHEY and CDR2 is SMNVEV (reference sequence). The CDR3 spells CASSLFPGAPTEAFF. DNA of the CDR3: TGTGCCAGCAGTTTATTTCCGGGGGCGCCAACTGAAGCTTTCTTT.

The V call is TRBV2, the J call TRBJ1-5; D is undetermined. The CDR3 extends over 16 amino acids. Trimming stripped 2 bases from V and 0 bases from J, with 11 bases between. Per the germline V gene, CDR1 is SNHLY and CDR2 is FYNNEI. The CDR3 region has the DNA TGTGCCAGCAGTGAATTTGGGCTTTATAGCAATCAGCCCCAGCATTTT. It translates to CASSEFGLYSNQPQHF.

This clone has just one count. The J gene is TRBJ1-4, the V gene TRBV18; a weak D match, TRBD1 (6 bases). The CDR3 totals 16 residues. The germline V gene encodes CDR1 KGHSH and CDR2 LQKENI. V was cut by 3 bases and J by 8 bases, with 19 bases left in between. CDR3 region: CASSPKTGFSGEKLFF. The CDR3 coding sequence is TGTGCCAGCTCACCCAAGACAGGTTTTTCGGGCGAAAAACTGTTTTTT.

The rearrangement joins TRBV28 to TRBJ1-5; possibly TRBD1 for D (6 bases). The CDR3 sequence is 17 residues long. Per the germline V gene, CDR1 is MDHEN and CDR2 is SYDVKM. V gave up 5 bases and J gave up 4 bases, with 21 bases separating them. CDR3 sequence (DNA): TGTGCCAGCAGTCCCTTGGGACATCTCAAGAGGAATCAGCCCCAGCATTTT. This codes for CASSPLGHLKRNQPQHF. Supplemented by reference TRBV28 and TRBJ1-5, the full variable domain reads DVKVTQSSRYLVKRTGEKVFLECVQDMDHENMFWYRQDPGLGLRLIYFSYDVKMKEKGDIPEGYSVSREKKERFSLILESASTNQTSMYLCASSPLGHLKRNQPQHFGDGTRLSIL.

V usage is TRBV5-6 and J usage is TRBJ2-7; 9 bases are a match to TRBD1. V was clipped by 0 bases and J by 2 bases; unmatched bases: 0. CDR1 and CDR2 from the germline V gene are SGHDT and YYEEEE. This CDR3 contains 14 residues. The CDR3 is CASSLGTGAYEQYF. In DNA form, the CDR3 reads TGTGCCAGCAGCTTGGGGACAGGGGCCTACGAGCAGTACTTC. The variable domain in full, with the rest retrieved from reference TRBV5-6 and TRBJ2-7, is DAGVTQSPTHLIKTRGQQVTLRCSPKSGHDTVSWYQQALGQGPQFIFQYYEEEERQRGNFPDRFSGHQFPNYSSELNVNALLLGDSALYLCASSLGTGAYEQYFGPGTRLTVT.

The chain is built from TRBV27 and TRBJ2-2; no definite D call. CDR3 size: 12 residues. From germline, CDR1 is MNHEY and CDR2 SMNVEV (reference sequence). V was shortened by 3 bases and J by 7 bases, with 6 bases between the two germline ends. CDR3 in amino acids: CASSFGRGELFF. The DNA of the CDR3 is TGTGCCAGCAGTTTCGGGCGCGGGGAGCTGTTTTTT.

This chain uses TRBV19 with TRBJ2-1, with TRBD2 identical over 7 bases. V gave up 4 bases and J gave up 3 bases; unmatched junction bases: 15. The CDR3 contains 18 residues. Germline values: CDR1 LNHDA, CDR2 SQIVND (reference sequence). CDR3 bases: TGTGCCAGTAGTAAGATCCAAGGGCTAGCGGCCCACTACAATGAGCAGTTCTTC. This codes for CASSKIQGLAAHYNEQFF.

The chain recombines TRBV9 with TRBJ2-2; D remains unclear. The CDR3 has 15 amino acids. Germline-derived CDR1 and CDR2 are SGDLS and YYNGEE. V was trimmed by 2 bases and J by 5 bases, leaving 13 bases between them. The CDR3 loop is CASSVSQARTGELFF. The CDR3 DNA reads TGTGCCAGCAGCGTTAGCCAGGCGAGGACCGGGGAGCTGTTTTTT.

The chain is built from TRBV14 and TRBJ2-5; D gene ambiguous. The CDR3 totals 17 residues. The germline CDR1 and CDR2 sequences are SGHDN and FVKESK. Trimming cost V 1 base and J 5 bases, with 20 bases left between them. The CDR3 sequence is CASSQGETLRFLETQYF. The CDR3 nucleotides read TGTGCCAGCAGCCAAGGAGAGACCCTCAGGTTTTTGGAGACCCAGTACTTC.

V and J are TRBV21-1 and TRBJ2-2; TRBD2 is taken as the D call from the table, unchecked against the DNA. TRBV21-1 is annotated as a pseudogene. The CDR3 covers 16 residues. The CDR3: CASSNGTSGLTGELFF. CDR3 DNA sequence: TGTGCCAGCAGCAACGGGACTAGCGGGCTCACCGGGGAGCTGTTTTTT.